These T cell receptor beta chains were read from a single sample in a study of blood T cell repertoires in COVID-19. The data were produced by immunoSEQ multiplex PCR, yet TCRdb's version contains in-frame clones alone and is incomplete. The sample gives 100,000 to 150,000 clones, roughly 90% of which show up once; approximately 1.1% is in the top ten. What was sequenced was peripheral blood. These receptors all stem from a woman of 80 years or more with acute or convalescent COVID-19. CDR3s include the opening cysteine and the closing phenylalanine or tryptophan. The D gene is left open where the match is weak. Size tells how often a clone was seen (once, few, many) or the class of an expanded clone, and some rows leave it out.

V,size,D,J,CDR3,DNA
TRBV6-5,.,TRBD2,TRBJ2-3,CASGLSGRSTDTQYF,TGTGCCAGCGGGCTTAGCGGGAGAAGCACAGATACGCAGTATTTT
TRBV18,.,.,TRBJ2-1,CASSPSGLGNNEQFF,TGTGCCAGCTCACCTTCGGGACTGGGGAACAATGAGCAGTTCTTC
TRBV19,.,TRBD1,TRBJ2-7,CASSLRDSLEQYF,TGTGCCAGTAGTCTCCGGGACAGTCTGGAGCAGTACTTC
TRBV2,.,TRBD1,TRBJ1-4,CASSPRGEASEKLFF,TGTGCCAGCAGTCCCAGGGGGGAGGCGTCTGAAAAACTGTTTTTT
TRBV6-6,few,TRBD1,TRBJ1-5,CASSYSDRGQPQHF,TGTGCCAGCAGTTACTCGGACAGGGGTCAGCCCCAGCATTTT
TRBV5-1,.,TRBD2,TRBJ2-1,CASSLSGTTRYNEQFF,TGCGCCAGCAGCTTATCCGGGACTACGCGATACAATGAGCAGTTCTTC
TRBV14,.,.,TRBJ1-1,CASSQATSGKEAFF,TGTGCCAGCAGCCAAGCGACCTCAGGGAAGGAAGCTTTCTTT
TRBV11-2,.,TRBD1,TRBJ1-2,CASSNRGRGGYTF,TGTGCCAGCAGCAACAGGGGGCGCGGTGGCTACACCTTC
TRBV19,.,.,TRBJ1-5,CASSIREQPQHF,TGTGCCAGTAGTATTAGAGAGCAGCCCCAGCATTTT
TRBV7-9,few,.,TRBJ1-2,CASSRAREGYTF,TGTGCCAGCAGCCGGGCCAGGGAAGGCTACACCTTC
TRBV6-6,.,.,TRBJ2-2,CASSYPSDTGELFF,TGTGCCAGCAGTTACCCATCAGACACCGGGGAGCTGTTTTTT
TRBV19,.,TRBD2,TRBJ2-2,CASSMSSGATGELFF,TGTGCCAGTAGTATGTCCAGCGGGGCCACCGGGGAGCTGTTTTTT
TRBV5-6,.,.,TRBJ1-5,CASSSLAGGGQPQHF,TGTGCCAGCAGCTCCCTCGCGGGGGGCGGTCAGCCCCAGCATTTT
TRBV5-4,.,TRBD1,TRBJ2-2,CASRPGTGTYTGELFF,TGTGCCAGCAGACCCGGGACAGGGACTTACACCGGGGAGCTGTTTTTT
TRBV28,.,TRBD1,TRBJ1-2,CASSLSDRGFYGYTF,TGTGCCAGCAGTTTGTCGGACAGGGGCTTCTATGGCTACACCTTC
TRBV7-9,.,TRBD1,TRBJ2-1,CASSSTGGLGYNEQFF,TGTGCCAGCAGCTCGACAGGGGGCTTGGGGTACAATGAGCAGTTCTTC
TRBV2,.,.,TRBJ1-5,CASSLDSGNQPQHF,TGTGCCAGCAGCCTGGACAGTGGAAATCAGCCCCAGCATTTT
TRBV13,.,TRBD1,TRBJ1-2,CASSRTGGGYGYTF,TGTGCCAGCAGCCGGACAGGGGGCGGCTATGGCTACACCTTC
TRBV7-9,.,.,TRBJ1-2,CASSQLYGYTF,TGTGCCAGCAGCCAACTGTATGGCTACACCTTC
TRBV6-5,.,.,TRBJ2-4,CASSYSRGMGLNIQYF,TGTGCCAGCAGTTACTCGAGGGGGATGGGGTTAAACATTCAGTACTTC
TRBV2,.,.,TRBJ1-2,CASSEGLYGYTF,TGTGCCAGCAGTGAGGGCCTCTATGGCTACACCTTC
TRBV6-6,.,.,TRBJ1-5,CASSNHLGGLNQPQHF,TGTGCCAGCAGTAACCACTTGGGGGGGCTCAATCAGCCCCAGCATTTT
TRBV7-9,.,.,TRBJ2-7,CASSFEYEQYF,TGTGCCAGCAGCTTCGAGTACGAGCAGTACTTC
TRBV5-4,.,TRBD2,TRBJ2-3,CASSLGRGSTDTQYF,TGTGCCAGCAGCTTAGGGCGGGGGAGTACAGATACGCAGTATTTT
TRBV7-9,.,TRBD2,TRBJ2-7,CASSLGLAGEQYF,TGTGCCAGCAGCTTGGGACTAGCGGGCGAGCAGTACTTC
TRBV5-1,.,.,TRBJ1-6,CASSFGYSYNSPLHF,TGCGCCAGCAGCTTCGGGTACTCCTATAATTCACCCCTCCACTTT
TRBV15,.,.,TRBJ1-4,CATSRDWGGVKLFF,TGTGCCACCAGCAGAGATTGGGGGGGGGTAAAACTGTTTTTT
TRBV6-5,few,TRBD1,TRBJ1-1,CASRGQPNTEAFF,TGTGCCAGCAGGGGACAGCCGAACACTGAAGCTTTCTTT
TRBV6-5,.,TRBD1,TRBJ1-1,CASSDRVTEAFF,TGTGCCAGCAGCGACAGGGTTACTGAAGCTTTCTTT
TRBV7-9,few,.,TRBJ1-1,CASSQRSLPEAFF,TGTGCCAGCAGCCAAAGAAGCCTCCCTGAAGCTTTCTTT
TRBV5-6,.,TRBD1,TRBJ1-2,CASSGPGQGVGYTF,TGTGCCAGCAGCGGCCCGGGACAGGGGGTTGGCTACACCTTC
TRBV10-1,.,TRBD1,TRBJ1-1,CASSADRVETEAFF,TGCGCCAGCAGTGCCGACAGGGTGGAGACTGAAGCTTTCTTT
TRBV5-1,.,.,TRBJ2-3,CASSASLGWGADTQYF,TGCGCCAGCAGCGCTTCGCTAGGTTGGGGGGCAGATACGCAGTATTTT
TRBV19,.,TRBD1,TRBJ2-4,CASSARTGSAKNIQYF,TGTGCCAGTAGTGCCCGGACAGGGTCAGCCAAAAACATTCAGTACTTC
TRBV28,few,TRBD1,TRBJ1-1,CASSTGGLNTEAFF,TGTGCCAGCAGTACAGGGGGCTTAAACACTGAAGCTTTCTTT
TRBV19,once,TRBD1,TRBJ2-7,CASSLFTYPDREAYEQYF,TGTGCCAGTAGTCTTTTCACCTATCCGGACAGGGAAGCCTACGAGCAGTACTTC
TRBV20-1,.,TRBD1,TRBJ1-5,CSATGDQPQHF,TGCAGTGCCACAGGGGATCAGCCCCAGCATTTT
TRBV3-1/TRBV3-2,.,TRBD1,TRBJ2-5,CASSHRQGVSPGTQYF,TGTGCCAGCAGCCATCGACAGGGAGTTTCCCCAGGGACCCAGTACTTC
TRBV5-1,.,TRBD2,TRBJ2-3,CASSLGQGRGDTQYF,TGCGCCAGCAGCTTGGGACAAGGGAGGGGAGATACGCAGTATTTT
TRBV6-1,.,.,TRBJ2-7,CASSDSLASYEQYF,TGTGCCAGCAGTGACAGTTTGGCTTCCTACGAGCAGTACTTC
TRBV11-2,.,TRBD1,TRBJ2-7,CASSTDPTGYEQYF,TGTGCCAGCAGCACCGACCCGACAGGGTACGAGCAGTACTTC
TRBV5-1,.,TRBD1,TRBJ1-2,CASSLLPGQVSYGYTF,TGCGCCAGCAGCTTACTCCCGGGACAGGTGTCCTATGGCTACACCTTC
TRBV2,.,.,TRBJ2-7,CASTKGGSQYF,TGTGCCAGCACTAAGGGGGGGTCGCAGTACTTC
TRBV4-1,.,.,TRBJ2-3,CASSQNSPTDTQYF,TGCGCCAGCAGCCAAAATAGTCCCACAGATACGCAGTATTTT
TRBV4-2,.,TRBD2,TRBJ2-3,CASSQRAGGMTDTQYF,TGTGCCAGCAGCCAAAGAGCGGGGGGGATGACAGATACGCAGTATTTT
TRBV7-9,.,.,TRBJ1-1,CASSPLTGYTEAFF,TGTGCCAGCAGCCCCCTTACCGGGTACACTGAAGCTTTCTTT
TRBV6-5,.,.,TRBJ1-1,CASSQGMNTEAFF,TGTGCCTCCTCTCAGGGGATGAACACTGAAGCTTTCTTT
TRBV6-1,once,.,TRBJ1-3,CASSEERGNPRNTIYF,TGTGCCAGCAGTGAAGAAAGGGGTAATCCTCGTAACACCATATATTTT
TRBV12-2,.,.,TRBJ1-2,CASRLGGFPQDRAYGYTF,TGTGCAAGTCGCTTAGGGGGCTTCCCTCAGGACAGGGCCTATGGCTACACCTTC
TRBV28,.,.,TRBJ2-7,CASSPPTLALTYEQYF,TGTGCCAGCAGTCCCCCAACACTAGCTCTTACCTACGAGCAGTACTTC
TRBV6-4,.,.,TRBJ1-1,CASSDSPAGTEAFF,TGTGCCAGCAGTGACTCGCCCGCAGGGACTGAAGCTTTCTTT